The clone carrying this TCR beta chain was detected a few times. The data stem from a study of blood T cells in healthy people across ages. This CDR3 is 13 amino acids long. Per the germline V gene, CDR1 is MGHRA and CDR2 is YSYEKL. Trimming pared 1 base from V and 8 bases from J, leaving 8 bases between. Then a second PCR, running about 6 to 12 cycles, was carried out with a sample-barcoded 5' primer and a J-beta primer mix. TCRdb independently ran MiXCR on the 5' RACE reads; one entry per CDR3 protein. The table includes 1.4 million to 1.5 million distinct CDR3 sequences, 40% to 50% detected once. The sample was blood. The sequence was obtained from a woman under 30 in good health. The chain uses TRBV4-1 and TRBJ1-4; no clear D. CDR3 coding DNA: TGCGCCAGCAGCCAAGTGTCGTTGGAAAAACTGTTTTTT. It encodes CASSQVSLEKLFF.